This T cell receptor (beta chain) was sequenced for a study of cytomegalovirus exposure and HLA in healthy donors. Study-wide results and limits: A reported reduction in N-insertions relative to the approximately 670-donor mean was seen in an Asian-associated ancestry cluster in a later analysis. Reports indicate that TCR beta sequences accurately predicted the HLA-A and HLA-B alleles of most subjects. TCR beta V segments were, for the most part, productive about 87% or about 30% of the time in an earlier analysis.

The study ran its PCR with 60 Vbeta and 13 Jbeta primers. Profiling relied on immunoSEQ multiplex PCR, and the TCRdb table lists in-frame clones only, not all of them. Of about 210,000 clones listed, 85% are singletons. This CDR3 has 16 residues. Germline V lookup: CDR1 MNHEY, CDR2 SMNVEV (reference sequence). V lost 5 bases to trimming and J lost 5 bases; unmatched junction nucleotides: 9. With regard to this clone: As yet, its antigen is unknown.

V is TRBV27 and J is TRBJ2-2, with 9 bases fitting TRBD1. The sequenced sample consisted of PBMCs. This TCR was sampled from a girl aged 2 to 9 in good health and CMV-seronegative. In DNA, the CDR3 is TGTGCCAGCAGTCCGTTGGGACAGGGTGGAACCGGGGAGCTGTTTTTT. Its translation is CASSPLGQGGTGELFF.